Listed here are 13 T cell receptor beta chains from one sample, sequenced in a study of blood T cell repertoires in COVID-19. The method was immunoSEQ multiplex PCR; TCRdb's version includes in-frame clones alone and lacks a portion of them. The top ten clones hold around 25% of a sample with around 70,000 clones, around 80% of them seen once. Input material: peripheral blood. The receptors here all came from a human donor in a cohort sampled during active COVID-19.

The genes are TRBV4-1 and TRBJ2-1, with a weak D call TRBD1 (5 bases). Germline assignment: CDR1 MGHRA and CDR2 YSYEKL. Trimming shortened V by 1 base and J by 9 bases, and 28 bases separated the two germline ends. The CDR3 extends over 19 amino acids. In DNA, the CDR3 is TGCGCCAGCAGCCAAGTGGGTCGTGGTCCGGGCTACAGGTGGGGTGAGCAGTTCTTC. Its translation is CASSQVGRGPGYRWGEQFF.

The V call is TRBV5-4, the J call TRBJ1-1; 7 nucleotides align to TRBD1. The CDR3 has 15 amino acids. The germline V gene encodes CDR1 SGHNT and CDR2 YYREEE (reference sequence). The V gene end was trimmed by 4 bases and the J gene end by 1 base; junction bases not matched to a gene: 7. CDR3 in DNA: TGTGCCAGCAGCCTACGGGACAGACAGAACACTGAAGCTTTCTTT. Amino acid sequence: CASSLRDRQNTEAFF.

In DNA form, the CDR3 reads TGTGCCAGCATCTCCGCAGGGGCTGGAAACACCATATATTTT. Translated: CASISAGAGNTIYF. The chain carries TRBV2 and TRBJ1-3; D is possibly TRBD1 (6 bases). The V gene lost 7 bases and the J gene lost 2 bases, with 12 bases spanning the gap. The CDR3 runs to 14 residues. The V gene's germline CDR1 is SNHLY and CDR2 FYNNEI.

The gene calls are TRBV5-1 and TRBJ1-1; 7 bases fit TRBD1. The V gene end was trimmed by 0 bases and the J gene end by 4 bases; junction bases not matched to a gene: 6. The CDR3 is 15 amino acids. The germline gives CDR1 SGHRS, CDR2 YFSETQ. Here the CDR3 reads CASSLEVTGATEAFF. CDR3 nucleotide sequence: TGCGCCAGCAGCTTGGAGGTTACAGGGGCCACTGAAGCTTTCTTT.

The chain links TRBV10-2 to TRBJ2-1; 14 nucleotides agree with TRBD2. J was trimmed by 0 bases and V by 4 bases; bases with no gene match: 5. This CDR3 is built from 18 residues. The germline V gene encodes CDR1 WSHSY and CDR2 SAAADI. CDR3 sequence: CASSGLAGGASSYNEQFF. The CDR3 region has the DNA TGCGCCAGCAGTGGACTAGCGGGAGGGGCGAGCTCCTACAATGAGCAGTTCTTC.

In its sample, this clone was seen once. The chain recombines TRBV7-6 with TRBJ2-3; possible D gene TRBD2, 5 bases. Per germline, CDR1 SGHVS and CDR2 FNYEAQ. The V gene lost 1 base and the J gene lost 4 bases, with 18 bases spanning the gap. There are 17 residues in the CDR3. The CDR3 region has the DNA TGTGCCAGCAGCTTAGGTTCCGGGCGCGGGTGGCCAGATACGCAGTATTTT. It encodes CASSLGSGRGWPDTQYF.

This clone was counted a few times. The chain has TRBV6-5 and TRBJ1-2; the D is unclear. Trimming took 7 bases from V and 5 from J, leaving 17 bases between them. This CDR3 is 14 amino acids long. Germline V CDR1 and CDR2: MNHEY, SVGAGI. CDR3 in DNA: TGTGCCAGCACAGCGAGTAGCTCGCCTTATGGCTACACCTTC. Amino acid sequence: CASTASSSPYGYTF.

The chain employs TRBV12-3 or TRBV12-4 and TRBJ1-1; a possible D gene is TRBD1 (5 bases). The CDR3 has 12 residues. Trimming pared 2 bases from V and 7 bases from J, leaving 8 bases between. The CDR3 DNA sequence: TGTGCCAGCAGTTTACAGGGTCATGAAGCTTTCTTT. Its translation is CASSLQGHEAFF.

This clone was seen a handful of times. The chain couples TRBV7-2 to TRBJ2-3, with 10 bases lining up with TRBD2. CDR1 is SGHTA and CDR2 is FQGNSA in the germline V gene. The V gene end was trimmed by 3 bases and the J gene end by 6 bases; junction bases not matched to a gene: 9. The length of the CDR3 is 16 residues. CDR3 nucleotide sequence: TGTGCCAGCAGCTTTGAAGCGGGAGGGCCGGGGGATACGCAGTATTTT. It is translated as CASSFEAGGPGDTQYF. Together with reference TRBV7-2 and TRBJ2-3, the CDR3 gives the full variable domain: GAGVSQSPSNKVTEKGKDVELRCDPISGHTALYWYRQSLGQGLEFLIYFQGNSAPDKSGLPSDRFSAERTGGSVSTLTIQRTQQEDSAVYLCASSFEAGGPGDTQYFGPGTRLTVL.

V is TRBV13 and J is TRBJ1-5; D possibly corresponds to TRBD1 (6 bases). The CDR3 contains 15 residues. The V end lost 2 bases, the J end lost 1 base, and 9 bases lay between the germline ends. From germline, CDR1 is PRHDT and CDR2 FYEKMQ (reference sequence). The CDR3 nucleotides read TGTGCCAGCAGCTTACGCACAGGGAGCAATCAGCCCCAGCATTTT. Translating gives CASSLRTGSNQPQHF.

The V and J genes are TRBV4-1 and TRBJ2-7; 9 nucleotides agree with TRBD1. Trimming cost V 0 bases and J 6 bases; bases outside gene matches: 3. The CDR3 extends over 14 amino acids. Per germline, CDR1 MGHRA and CDR2 YSYEKL. CDR3 in DNA: TGCGCCAGCAGCCAAGATACAGGGGGCCGCGAGCAGTACTTC. This sequence encodes CASSQDTGGREQYF.

This clone was seen a few times. V and J are TRBV7-2 and TRBJ2-1, with 10 bases identical to TRBD2. The junction had 6 bases not matched to a gene; V was cut back by 6 bases and J by 7 bases. CDR1 and CDR2 (germline): SGHTA, FQGNSA. This CDR3 region has 14 residues. The CDR3 protein is CASSRGGLANEQFF. The CDR3 nucleotides are TGTGCCAGCAGTCGAGGGGGACTAGCGAATGAGCAGTTCTTC.

CDR3 sequence (DNA): TGCGCCAGCAGCCAGCAGACAGGTATCGATTCACCCCTCCACTTT. This codes for CASSQQTGIDSPLHF. V usage is TRBV4-1 and J usage is TRBJ1-6, with D maybe TRBD1 (6 bases). Germline CDR1 MGHRA, CDR2 YSYEKL. V was shortened by 3 bases and J by 8 bases, with 14 bases between the two germline ends. This CDR3 comprises 15 residues.